This T cell receptor beta chain was documented in a study of T cell responses to AZD1222 COVID-19 vaccine. Points from the study as a whole: Spike-wide vaccine-associated CD4 TCRs dominated at 160-218 and 743-854.

The data were produced by immunoSEQ multiplex PCR, yet TCRdb's version contains in-frame clones alone and is incomplete. The sample holds roughly 150,000 clones; approximately 92% are singletons and the top ten take 6.5% to 8.5%. Comments on this clone: Its antigen remains unknown.

Trimming took off 6 bases at V and 2 bases at J, with 16 bases between the two ends. The CDR3 length is 15 residues. Germline-derived CDR1 and CDR2 are MDHEN and SYDVKM. V is TRBV28 and J is TRBJ1-2, with D perhaps TRBD1 (5 bases). The sample was peripheral blood, taken 28 days after the second AZD1222 dose. The source is an adult who received the AZD1222 COVID-19 vaccine. For the CDR3, the DNA is TGTGCCAGCAGCCCCTGGTTATCAGGGAACTATGGCTACACCTTC. Translated: CASSPWLSGNYGYTF.